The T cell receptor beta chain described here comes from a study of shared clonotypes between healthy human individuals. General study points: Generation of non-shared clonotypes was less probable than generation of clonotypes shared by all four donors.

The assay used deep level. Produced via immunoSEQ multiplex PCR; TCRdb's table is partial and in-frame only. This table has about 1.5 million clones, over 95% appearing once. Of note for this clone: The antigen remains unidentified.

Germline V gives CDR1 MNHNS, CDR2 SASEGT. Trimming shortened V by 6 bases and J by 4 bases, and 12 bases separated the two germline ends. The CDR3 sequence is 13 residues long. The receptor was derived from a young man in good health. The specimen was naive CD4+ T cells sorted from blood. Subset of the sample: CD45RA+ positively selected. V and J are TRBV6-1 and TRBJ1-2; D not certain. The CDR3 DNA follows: TGTGCCAGCAGATTGGGAGTCGGCTATGGCTACACCTTC. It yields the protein CASRLGVGYGYTF.